The clone carrying this T cell receptor (beta chain) was recorded once. The sample is drawn from a study of T cells after yellow fever vaccination. Study summary: Preparation of the low-cell-number fractions used SMART-Seq v4 Ultra Low Input.

Trimming removed 4 bases from V and 7 bases from J, with 12 bases in between. CDR1 is SGHRS, CDR2 YFSETQ, per germline. This CDR3 is built from 12 residues. Researchers made TCR cDNA using 5'RACE template switching, and this step added a universal primer site and UMIs. TCRdb passed the 5' RACE reads through MiXCR, listing each CDR3 protein once. The sample yields hundreds of thousands of distinct CDR3 sequences, about 19% seen once. This chain joins TRBV5-1 and TRBJ2-7, with D hard to call. The clonotype was recovered from a man between 25 and 39 years old who received the YFV17D yellow fever vaccine. The specimen comprised PBMCs, sampled 15 days after the yellow fever booster vaccination. The chain's CDR3 is CASSPSPEEQYF. The CDR3 DNA is TGCGCCAGCAGCCCCTCTCCTGAAGAGCAGTACTTC.